The T cell receptor (beta chain) under discussion was sequenced for a study of T cell repertoires in cytomegalovirus infection. In the study overall: Public TCR beta signatures provided an indication of both CMV infection and a matching HLA type. Study-wide results and caveats: In two of eight donors, the top clonotype was HLA-C-restricted CMV-specific.

In TCRdb, the reads were re-called with MiXCR into one record per CDR3 protein. This table holds about 130,000 distinct CDR3 sequences, approximately 8.8% found once. This clonotype was observed at least ten times. Its antigen is unidentified. The V end lost 2 bases, the J end lost 4 bases, and 11 bases lay between the germline ends. Germline V gene sequence: CDR1 SGHTA, CDR2 FQGNSA. This CDR3 has 15 residues. Sequencing was carried out using PBMCs. The receptor's source is a human donor in good health (CMV status not recorded). Some clones in this sample may be carry-over from other donors' samples. This chain uses TRBV7-2 with TRBJ2-2; no clear D. CDR3 amino acids: CASSLSRAGTGELFF. The CDR3 region has the DNA TGTGCCAGCAGCTTATCTAGGGCTGGCACCGGGGAGCTGTTTTTT.